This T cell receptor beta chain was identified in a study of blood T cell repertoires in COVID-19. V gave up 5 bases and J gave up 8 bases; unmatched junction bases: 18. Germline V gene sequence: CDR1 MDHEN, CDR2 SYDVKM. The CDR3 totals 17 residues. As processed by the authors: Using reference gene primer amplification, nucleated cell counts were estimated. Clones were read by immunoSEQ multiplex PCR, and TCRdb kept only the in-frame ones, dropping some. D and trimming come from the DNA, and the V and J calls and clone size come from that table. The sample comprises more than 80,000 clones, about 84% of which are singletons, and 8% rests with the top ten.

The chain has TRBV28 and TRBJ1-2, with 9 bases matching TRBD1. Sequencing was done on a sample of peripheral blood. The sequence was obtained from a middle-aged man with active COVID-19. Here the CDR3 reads CASSPPGYTGGELGYTF. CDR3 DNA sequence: TGTGCCAGCAGTCCTCCCGGGTATACAGGGGGCGAGTTAGGCTACACCTTC.